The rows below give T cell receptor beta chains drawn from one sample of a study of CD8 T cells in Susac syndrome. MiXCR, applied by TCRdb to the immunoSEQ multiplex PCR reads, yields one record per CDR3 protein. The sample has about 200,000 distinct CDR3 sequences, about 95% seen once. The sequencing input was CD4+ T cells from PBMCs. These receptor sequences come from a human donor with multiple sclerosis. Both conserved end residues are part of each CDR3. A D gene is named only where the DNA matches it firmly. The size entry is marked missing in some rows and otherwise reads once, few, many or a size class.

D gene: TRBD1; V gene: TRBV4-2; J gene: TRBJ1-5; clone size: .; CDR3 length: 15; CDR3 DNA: TGTGCCAGCAGCGGGGACAGGGGTCAATATCAGCCCCAGCATTTT; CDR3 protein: CASSGDRGQYQPQHF
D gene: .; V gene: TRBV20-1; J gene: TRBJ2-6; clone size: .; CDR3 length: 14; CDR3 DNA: TGCAGTGCGAGAGCCGCGAGGGGGGCCAACGTCCTGACTTTC; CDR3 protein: CSARAARGANVLTF
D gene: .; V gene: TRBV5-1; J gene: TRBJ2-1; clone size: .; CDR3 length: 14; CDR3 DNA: TGCGCCAGCAGCCTCGCCCCTTCGTCCTCTGAGCAGTTCTTC; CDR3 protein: CASSLAPSSSEQFF
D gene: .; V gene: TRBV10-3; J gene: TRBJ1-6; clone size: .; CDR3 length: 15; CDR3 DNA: TGTGCCATCAGGGCCGTGGGGACCCGTTATTCACCCCTCCACTTT; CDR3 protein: CAIRAVGTRYSPLHF
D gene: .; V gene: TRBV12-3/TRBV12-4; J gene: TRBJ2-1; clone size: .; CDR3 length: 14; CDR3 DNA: TGTGCCAGCAGTTTAGGGGCGTACTACAATGAGCAGTTCTTC; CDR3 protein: CASSLGAYYNEQFF
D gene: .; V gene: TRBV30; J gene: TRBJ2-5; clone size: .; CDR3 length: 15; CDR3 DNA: TGTGCCTGGAGTGTACGAGGGGCCAAGCAAGAGACCCAGTACTTC; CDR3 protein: CAWSVRGAKQETQYF
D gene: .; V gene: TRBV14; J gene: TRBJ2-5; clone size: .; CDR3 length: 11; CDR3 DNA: TGTGCCAGCAGCACCCAGTTTGTCCAGTACTTC; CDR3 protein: CASSTQFVQYF
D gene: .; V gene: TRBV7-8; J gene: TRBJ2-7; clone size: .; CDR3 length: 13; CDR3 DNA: TGTGCCAGCAGCTTCATGAGGGGTTACGAGCAGTACTTC; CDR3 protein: CASSFMRGYEQYF
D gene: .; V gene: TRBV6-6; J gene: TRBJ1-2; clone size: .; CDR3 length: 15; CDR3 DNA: TGTGCCAGCAGTTACTCGATAGGGACCAACTATGGCTACACCTTC; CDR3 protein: CASSYSIGTNYGYTF
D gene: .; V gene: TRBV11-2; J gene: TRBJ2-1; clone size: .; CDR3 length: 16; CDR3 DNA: TGTGCCAGCAGCCCCCGAAGGGAGCCCTCCTACAATGAGCAGTTCTTC; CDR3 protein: CASSPRREPSYNEQFF
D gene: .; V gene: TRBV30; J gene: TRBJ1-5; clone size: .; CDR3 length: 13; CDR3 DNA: TGTGCCTGGAAGGGGACGGCTAATCAGCCCCAGCATTTT; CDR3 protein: CAWKGTANQPQHF
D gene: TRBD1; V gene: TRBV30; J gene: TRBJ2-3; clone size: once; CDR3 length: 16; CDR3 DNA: TGTGCCTGGAGTTCTCGACAGGGAATGAGGACAGATACGCAGTATTTT; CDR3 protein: CAWSSRQGMRTDTQYF
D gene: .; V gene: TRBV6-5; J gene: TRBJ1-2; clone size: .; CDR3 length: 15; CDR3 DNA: TGTGCCAGCTCGACCGCCCGAGGCCCTAACTATGGCTACACCTTC; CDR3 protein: CASSTARGPNYGYTF
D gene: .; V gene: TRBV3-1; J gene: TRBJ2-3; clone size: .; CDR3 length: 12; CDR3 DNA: TGTGCCAGCAGCCCCCGTAGTCACACGCAGTATTTT; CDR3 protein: CASSPRSHTQYF
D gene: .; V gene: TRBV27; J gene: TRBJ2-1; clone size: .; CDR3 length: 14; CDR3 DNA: TGTGCCAGCGGCCATGGGGCGGGGATAAATGAGCAGTTCTTC; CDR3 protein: CASGHGAGINEQFF
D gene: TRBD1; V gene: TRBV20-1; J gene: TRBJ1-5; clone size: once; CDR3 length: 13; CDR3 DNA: TGCAGTGCTTCTGGACAGGGGGATCAGCCCCAGCATTTT; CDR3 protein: CSASGQGDQPQHF
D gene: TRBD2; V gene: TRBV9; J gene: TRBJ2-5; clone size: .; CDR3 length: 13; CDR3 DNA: TGTGCCAGCAGCGAAGCGGGACAAGAGACCCAGTACTTC; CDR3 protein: CASSEAGQETQYF
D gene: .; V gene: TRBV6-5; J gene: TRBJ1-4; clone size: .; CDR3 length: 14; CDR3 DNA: TGTGCCAGCAGTTACTCGAAACAGGGACCAAAACTGTTTTTT; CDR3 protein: CASSYSKQGPKLFF
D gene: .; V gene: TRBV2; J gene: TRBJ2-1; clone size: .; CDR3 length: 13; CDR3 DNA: TGTGCCAGAGGGAGGAGCTCCTACAATGAGCAGTTCTTC; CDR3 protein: CARGRSSYNEQFF
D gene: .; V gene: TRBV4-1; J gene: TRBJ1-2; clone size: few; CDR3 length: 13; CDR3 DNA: TGTGCCAGCAGTCGGGGACCTAACTATGGCTACACCTTC; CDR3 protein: CASSRGPNYGYTF
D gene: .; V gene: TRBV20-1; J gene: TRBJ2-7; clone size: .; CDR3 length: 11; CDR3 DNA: TGCAGTGCTAGAGATCGTGACGGGCAGTACTTC; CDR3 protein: CSARDRDGQYF
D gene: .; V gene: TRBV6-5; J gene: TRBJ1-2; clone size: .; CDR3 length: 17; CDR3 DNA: TGTGCCAGCAGTTACTCGGAAGTCGGGGCCTATAGCTATGGCTACACCTTC; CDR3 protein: CASSYSEVGAYSYGYTF
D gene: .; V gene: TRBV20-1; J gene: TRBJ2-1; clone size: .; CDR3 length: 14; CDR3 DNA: TGCAGTGCTAGAAACAGCGGGCGCTACAATGAGCAGTTCTTC; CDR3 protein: CSARNSGRYNEQFF
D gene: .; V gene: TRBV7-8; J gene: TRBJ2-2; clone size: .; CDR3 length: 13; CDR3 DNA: TGTGCCAGCAGCTTAGTTCCGGCGGGGGAGCTGTTTTTT; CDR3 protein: CASSLVPAGELFF
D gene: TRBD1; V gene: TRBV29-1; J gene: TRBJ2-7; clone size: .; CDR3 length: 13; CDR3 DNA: TGCAGCGTTGGGACAGGGTTACGGTACGAGCAGTACTTC; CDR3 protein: CSVGTGLRYEQYF
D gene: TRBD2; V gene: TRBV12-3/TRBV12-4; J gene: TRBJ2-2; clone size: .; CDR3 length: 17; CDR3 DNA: TGTGCCAGCAGTGGTTCTAGCGGGGGGGCCTACACCGGGGAGCTGTTTTTT; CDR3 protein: CASSGSSGGAYTGELFF
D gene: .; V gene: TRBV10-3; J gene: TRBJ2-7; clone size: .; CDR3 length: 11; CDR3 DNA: TGTGCCATCAGTGATTGGGACGAGCAGTACTTC; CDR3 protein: CAISDWDEQYF
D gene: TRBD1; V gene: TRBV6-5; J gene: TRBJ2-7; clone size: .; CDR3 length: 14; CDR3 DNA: TGTGCCAGCAGCAAGGACAGGAGCTCCTACGAGCAGTACTTC; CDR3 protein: CASSKDRSSYEQYF
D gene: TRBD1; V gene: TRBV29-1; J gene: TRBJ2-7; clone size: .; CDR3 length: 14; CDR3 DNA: TGCAGCGTTGTGAGGGGACAGGGCGGCCACGAGCAGTACTTC; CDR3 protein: CSVVRGQGGHEQYF
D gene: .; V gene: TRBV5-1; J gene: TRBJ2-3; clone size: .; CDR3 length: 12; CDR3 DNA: TGCGCCAGCAGCTTCGAGACAGATACGCAGTATTTT; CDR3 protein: CASSFETDTQYF
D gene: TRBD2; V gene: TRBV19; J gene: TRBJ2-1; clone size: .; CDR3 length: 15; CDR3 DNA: TGTGCCAGTAGTCGGACTAGCGGGAGGAGAAATGAGCAGTTCTTC; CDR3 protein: CASSRTSGRRNEQFF
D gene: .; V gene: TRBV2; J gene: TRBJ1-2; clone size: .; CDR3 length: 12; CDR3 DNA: TGTGCCAGCAGTGAAGCGCCGAATGGCTACACCTTC; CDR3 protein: CASSEAPNGYTF
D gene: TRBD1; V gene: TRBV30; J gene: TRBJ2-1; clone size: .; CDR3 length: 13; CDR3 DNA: TGTGCCTGGAGTCCCTCGGACAGGGAAGAGCAGTTCTTC; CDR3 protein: CAWSPSDREEQFF